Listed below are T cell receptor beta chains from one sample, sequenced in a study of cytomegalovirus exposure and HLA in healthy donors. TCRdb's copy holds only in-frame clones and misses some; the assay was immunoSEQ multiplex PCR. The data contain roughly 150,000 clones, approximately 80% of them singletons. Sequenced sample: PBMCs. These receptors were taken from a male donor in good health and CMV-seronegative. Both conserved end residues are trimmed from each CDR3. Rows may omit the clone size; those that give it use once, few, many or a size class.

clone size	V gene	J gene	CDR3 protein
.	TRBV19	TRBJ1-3	ASRTPARSGLPGNTIY
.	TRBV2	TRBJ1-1	AKLILRNEAF
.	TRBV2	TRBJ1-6	ASTLFGSPLH
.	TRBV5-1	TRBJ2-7	ASSLGPPPGGEQY
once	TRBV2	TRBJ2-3	ASSGLAGADTQY
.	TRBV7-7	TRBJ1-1	ASSSAVNTEAF
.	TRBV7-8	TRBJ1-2	ASSLWGTGTGGYT
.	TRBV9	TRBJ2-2	ASSPQGQLRGTGELF
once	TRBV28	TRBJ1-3	ASSELRGGISGNTIY
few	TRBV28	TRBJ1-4	ASSPPVGGGTNEKLF
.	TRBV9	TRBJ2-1	ASSLHPGAGDEQF
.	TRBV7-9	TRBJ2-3	ASSTRTGIADTQY
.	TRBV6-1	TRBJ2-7	ASRGDSYEQY
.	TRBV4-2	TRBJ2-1	ASSRWTGGSYNEQF
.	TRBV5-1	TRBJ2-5	ASSPDLYQETQY
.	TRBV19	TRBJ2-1	ASSMGRSPYNEQF